This T cell receptor (beta chain) emerged from a study of blood T cell repertoires in COVID-19. Study details: Sites in the United States, Italy and Spain provided acute and convalescent COVID-19 samples. T cells, B-cell-depleted T cells, or PBMCs provided the cDNA or gDNA that served as material.

Clones were sequenced by immunoSEQ multiplex PCR, and TCRdb holds only the in-frame ones, with some missing. The sample lists under 300,000 clones; just under 90% were seen once. Individuals drawn from some 25 US areas were about 18 to 90 years old. Assignment of participants to cohorts was predicated upon participant-reported clinical history. V was clipped by 4 bases and J by 1 base; unmatched bases: 9. This CDR3 has 17 residues. Germline assignment: CDR1 SGHRS and CDR2 YFSETQ. This sequence originates from a woman in her fifties or sixties who had recovered from COVID-19. The sequenced sample consisted of PBMCs or T cells enriched from blood (not recorded which). This sequence joins TRBV5-1 and TRBJ2-2, with 8 bases identical to TRBD2. The CDR3 sequence: CASSPGPGLGNTGELFF. In DNA, the CDR3 is TGCGCCAGCAGCCCAGGGCCGGGACTAGGGAACACCGGGGAGCTGTTTTTT.